This T cell receptor beta chain was documented in a study of blood T cell repertoires in COVID-19. TCRdb's table, derived via immunoSEQ multiplex PCR, lists solely in-frame clones and lacks some. The sample lists 100,000 to 150,000 clones; 70% to 85% were seen once. V shed 4 bases, J shed 4 bases, and the junction held 9 bases outside the gene matches. The germline V gene encodes CDR1 LGHNA and CDR2 YNFKEQ. This CDR3 spans 17 amino acids. The chain employs TRBV4-2 and TRBJ2-3; 12 positions match TRBD2. Source material: peripheral blood. The TCR was taken from a woman aged 45-59 years with acute or convalescent COVID-19. The CDR3 here is CASSRTIRLAGADTQYF. The CDR3 DNA follows: TGTGCCAGCAGCCGAACAATCCGACTAGCGGGGGCAGATACGCAGTATTTT.